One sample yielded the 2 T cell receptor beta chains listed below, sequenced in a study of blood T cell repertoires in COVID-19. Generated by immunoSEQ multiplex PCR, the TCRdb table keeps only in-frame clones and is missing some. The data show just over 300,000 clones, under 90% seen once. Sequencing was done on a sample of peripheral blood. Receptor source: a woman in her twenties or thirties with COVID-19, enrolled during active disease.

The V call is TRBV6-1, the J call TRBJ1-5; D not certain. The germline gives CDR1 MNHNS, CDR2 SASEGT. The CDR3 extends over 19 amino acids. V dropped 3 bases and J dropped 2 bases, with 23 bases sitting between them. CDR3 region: CASSDLRLSRVEGNQPQHF. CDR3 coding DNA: TGTGCCAGCAGTGACCTTCGGCTATCCCGTGTTGAGGGCAATCAGCCCCAGCATTTT.

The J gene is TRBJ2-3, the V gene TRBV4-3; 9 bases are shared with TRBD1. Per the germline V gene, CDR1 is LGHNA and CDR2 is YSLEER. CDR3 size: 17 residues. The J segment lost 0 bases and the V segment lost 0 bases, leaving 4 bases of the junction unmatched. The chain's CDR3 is CASSQDWTGESTDTQYF. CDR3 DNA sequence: TGCGCCAGCAGCCAAGATTGGACAGGGGAAAGCACAGATACGCAGTATTTT.